A single sample is the source of the 24 T cell receptor beta chains below, sequenced in a study of T cells in women clearing cervical HPV infection. TCRdb's copy holds only in-frame clones and misses some; the assay was immunoSEQ multiplex PCR. The table for this sample gives around 28,000 clones. Sequenced sample: blood buffy coat. Receptor source: a woman aged 18 to 69 with a cervical HPV16 infection that either progressed to CIN3+ or cleared (not recorded which).

Note on this clone: The read finishes 3 residues shy of the CDR3 end, and the germline J gene is used to complete it. The V call is TRBV19, the J call TRBJ2-3; a weak D match, TRBD2 (6 bases). Germline V gene lookup returns CDR1 LNHDA and CDR2 SQIVND (reference sequence). The V end lost 1 base, the J end lost 2 bases, and 10 bases lay between the germline ends. There are 15 residues in the CDR3. CDR3 protein: CASSIVGGDTDTQYF. The sequenced part of the CDR3 DNA is TGTGCCAGTAGTATAGTGGGGGGAGACACAGATACG.

With regard to this clone: The read falls 3 residues short of the CDR3 end, and the missing part is taken from the germline J gene. This chain links TRBV6-2 or TRBV6-3 with TRBJ2-7; weak D call: TRBD1 (6 bases). V gave up 6 bases and J gave up 3 bases, with 15 bases separating them. In germline, CDR1 is MNHEY, CDR2 SVGEGT. The CDR3 totals 14 residues. This CDR3 is CASRVRDTDYEQYF. The part of the CDR3 DNA that was read is TGTGCCAGCAGGGTCCGGGACACTGACTACGAG.

On this clone itself: Coverage ceases 3 residues before the CDR3 finishes, and the germline J gene fills in the end. V usage is TRBV20-1 and J usage is TRBJ2-7, with D possibly matching TRBD2 (6 bases). Trimming removed 3 bases at V and 2 bases at J, with 11 bases between. This CDR3 contains 13 residues. Germline-derived CDR1 and CDR2 are DFQATT and SNEGSKA (reference sequence). The CDR3 protein is CSARGTDTYEQYF. Partial CDR3 DNA: TGCAGTGCTAGGGGGACTGATACCTACGAG.

On this clone: The sample carries other DNA sequences with the same CDR3. The CDR3 loop reads CSVEVGGTDTQYF. The sequenced part of the CDR3 DNA is TGCAGCGTTGAAGTCGGGGGCACAGATACG. This chain connects TRBV29-1 to TRBJ2-3, with a possible D match to TRBD2 (5 bases). From the germline J gene comes the end of the CDR3, since the read stops 3 residues before it. The CDR3 is made up of 13 amino acids. CDR1 is SQVTM and CDR2 is ANQGSEA in the germline V gene. Trimming cost V 1 base and J 1 base, with 6 bases left between them.

Note on this clone: The read ends 3 residues shy of where the CDR3 ends; the end is completed using the germline J gene. The chain combines TRBV6-2 or TRBV6-3 with TRBJ1-1; TRBD1 matches at 8 bases. CDR3 length: 14 residues. Germline CDR1 reads MNHEY; CDR2 reads SVGEGT. The J segment lost 1 base and the V segment lost 2 bases, leaving 0 bases of the junction unmatched. The CDR3 here is CASSYTGGNTEAFF. The sequenced part of the CDR3 DNA is TGTGCCAGCAGTTACACAGGGGGGAACACTGAA.

To note about this clone: Read sequence stops 3 residues before the CDR3 end, and the germline J gene provides the missing end. The chain combines TRBV20-1 with TRBJ2-7; possible D gene TRBD1, 5 bases. The CDR3 is 13 residues long. Germline CDR1 reads DFQATT; CDR2 reads SNEGSKA (reference sequence). Trimming cost V 3 bases and J 0 bases, with 9 bases left between them. The CDR3 protein is CSASGRDSYEQYF. CDR3 bases read: TGCAGTGCTAGTGGCAGGGACTCCTACGAG.

With regard to this clone: The read terminates 3 residues ahead of where the CDR3 ends, so the germline J gene completes it. In the same sample, other DNA sequences code for this CDR3. The chain carries TRBV5-6 and TRBJ1-3, with TRBD1 matching over 10 bases. Looked up from germline, CDR1 is SGHDT and CDR2 is YYEEEE. There are 15 residues in the CDR3. The junction had 10 bases not matched to a gene; V was cut back by 5 bases and J by 8 bases. CDR3 sequence: CASSSTGGGLDTIYF. The sequenced part of the CDR3 DNA is TGTGCCAGCAGTTCGACAGGGGGCGGATTAGACACC.

Notes on this clone: The CDR3 extends 3 residues past the end of the read, so its final part is completed from the germline J gene. The V gene is TRBV30, the J gene TRBJ2-2; no clear D. The CDR3 consists of 13 residues. CDR1 is GTSNPN, CDR2 SVGIG, per germline (reference sequence). The V gene lost 3 bases and the J gene lost 4 bases, with 9 bases spanning the gap. CDR3 region: CAWSVQGTGELFF. The CDR3 bases that were read are TGTGCCTGGAGCGTGCAAGGCACCGGGGAG.

Regarding this clone: The CDR3 end falls 3 residues outside the read, so it is completed with the germline J gene. Other DNA sequences in this sample translate to the same CDR3. This chain uses TRBV19 with TRBJ2-1, with TRBD2 matching 7 bases. Germline CDR1 LNHDA, CDR2 SQIVND (reference sequence). With V trimmed by 5 bases and J by 0 bases, 4 bases remained unmatched. CDR3 length equals 15 residues. CDR3 DNA (partial): TGTGCCAGTAGTCCGACGGGGGGCTCCTACAATGAG. The encoded protein is CASSPTGGSYNE. The whole CDR3 region reads CASSPTGGSYNEQFF.

As for this clone: From the germline J gene comes the end of the CDR3, since the read stops 3 residues before it. This sequence joins TRBV14 and TRBJ1-4, with TRBD1 matching over 8 bases. Germline loops: CDR1 SGHDN, CDR2 FVKESK. V lost 0 bases and J lost 5; bases outside the gene matches: 8. The CDR3 has 17 amino acids. Here the CDR3 reads CASSQDQPRGRNEKLFF. The covered CDR3 bases are TGTGCCAGCAGCCAAGACCAGCCCAGGGGGCGGAATGAAAAA. Using reference TRBV14 and TRBJ1-4 for the parts outside the CDR3, the full variable domain is EAGVTQFPSHSVIEKGQTVTLRCDPISGHDNLYWYRRVMGKEIKFLLHFVKESKQDESGMPNNRFLAERTGGTYSTLKVQPAELEDSGVYFCASSQDQPRGRNEKLFFGSGTQLSVL.

The CDR3 reads CASGVTGGRVRYNEQFF. The part of the CDR3 DNA that was read is TGTGCCAGCGGAGTTACTGGAGGGCGGGTACGATACAATGAG. The rearrangement links TRBV6-2 or TRBV6-3 to TRBJ2-1, with D possibly being TRBD2 (6 bases). Sequencing ends 3 residues short of the CDR3 end; the germline J gene provides the rest. The CDR3 sequence is 17 residues long. V lost 8 bases and J lost 4, with 24 bases in between. Germline CDR1 reads MNHEY; CDR2 reads SVGEGT.

Of note for this clone: The read gets to within 3 residues of the CDR3 end, and the germline J gene fills in the rest. The chain carries TRBV7-2 and TRBJ2-3, with 9 bases that match TRBD2. This CDR3 region has 15 residues. In germline, CDR1 is SGHTA, CDR2 FQGNSA. This chain's CDR3 is CASSLAGGGERTQYF. The sequenced CDR3 bases are TGTGCCAGCAGCTTAGCTGGCGGGGGGGAACGGACG.

A note on this clone: The read stops 3 residues short of the end of the CDR3; the missing end is completed from the germline J gene. The V call is TRBV6-2 or TRBV6-3, the J call TRBJ1-2; D is perhaps TRBD1 (5 bases). Germline V gene lookup returns CDR1 MNHEY and CDR2 SVGEGT. This CDR3 has 12 residues. The CDR3 here is CASSYWDYDYTF. The sequenced CDR3 bases are TGTGCCAGCAGTTACTGGGACTACGAC.

Of note for this clone: The CDR3 end lies 3 residues beyond the end of the read and is filled in from the germline J gene. This chain connects TRBV2 to TRBJ1-1; TRBD1 agrees at 10 bases. The CDR3 has 16 residues. V shed 2 bases and J 7 bases; nucleotides not matched to a gene: 10. Per germline, CDR1 SNHLY and CDR2 FYNNEI. This CDR3 is CASSELGTGVLGEAFF. The sequenced part of the CDR3 DNA is TGTGCCAGCAGTGAACTTGGGACAGGGGTCTTAGGTGAA.

Remarks on this clone: The sequenced fragment ends 3 residues before the CDR3 boundary, so the rest is inferred from the germline J gene. The chain has TRBV20-1 and TRBJ2-7; TRBD2 matches at 11 bases. This CDR3 contains 18 residues. Germline CDR1 and CDR2: DFQATT and SNEGSKA (reference sequence). Trimming removed 4 bases from V and 2 bases from J; junction bases left unmatched: 16. The CDR3 sequence is CSAKGLAEERPQAYEQYF. Partial CDR3 DNA: TGCAGTGCTAAGGGACTAGCGGAAGAGAGGCCGCAGGCCTACGAG.

Concerning this clone: With the read ending 3 residues before the CDR3 end, the germline J gene is used to fill in that end. The chain carries TRBV5-1 and TRBJ1-2; D possibly corresponds to TRBD1 (6 bases). This CDR3 is built from 13 residues. Germline assignment: CDR1 SGHRS and CDR2 YFSETQ. Trimming left V 3 bases short and J 4 bases short, with 10 bases between. This CDR3 is CASSSPDSYGYTF. The sequenced CDR3 bases are TGCGCCAGCAGCTCCCCGGACAGCTATGGC.

Comment on this clone: The read falls 3 residues short of the CDR3 end, and the missing part is taken from the germline J gene. This specimen includes other DNA sequences encoding the same CDR3. The V gene is TRBV18, the J gene TRBJ1-1, with D unclear. From germline, CDR1 is KGHSH and CDR2 LQKENI. CDR3 size: 14 residues. CDR3 amino acids: CASSPQRAEETAFF. The part of the CDR3 DNA that was read is TGTGCCAGCTCACCACAGCGGGCCGAAGAGACA.

In the case of this clone: Read sequence stops 3 residues before the CDR3 end, and the germline J gene provides the missing end. The chain couples TRBV5-4 to TRBJ2-1; D might be TRBD2 (6 bases). Trimming shortened V by 5 bases and J by 0 bases, and 12 bases separated the two germline ends. CDR1 is SGHNT and CDR2 is YYREEE in the germline V gene (reference sequence). The CDR3 is made up of 15 amino acids. The sequenced CDR3 bases are TGTGCCAGCAGTCGGGACTCCAGCTCCTACAATGAG. Translating it yields CASSRDSSSYNE. The full CDR3 protein reads CASSRDSSSYNEQFF.

With respect to this clone: The read ends 3 residues before the CDR3 terminus; that terminus is restored from the germline J gene. The V gene is TRBV11-3, the J gene TRBJ1-2; D ambiguous. The germline gives CDR1 SGHNT, CDR2 YENEEA. V dropped 5 bases and J dropped 0 bases, with 7 bases sitting between them. The CDR3 has 13 residues. This CDR3 is CASSGQTNYGYTF. CDR3 bases read: TGTGCCAGCAGCGGTCAGACTAACTATGGC.

Incomplete CDR3 DNA: TGTGCCAGCAGTTCTCTCACAGGGACGAACACTGAA. It yields the protein CASSSLTGTNTE. The entire CDR3 is CASSSLTGTNTEAFF. This chain uses TRBV6-2 or TRBV6-3 with TRBJ1-1, with D possibly being TRBD1 (6 bases). Sequencing ends 3 residues short of the CDR3 end; the germline J gene provides the rest. Germline V lookup: CDR1 MNHEY, CDR2 SVGEGT. This CDR3 spans 15 amino acids. Trimming left V 4 bases short and J 1 base short, with 13 bases between.

Points on this clone: The read is 3 residues too short to cover the CDR3 end, so that end is filled in from the germline J gene. The gene calls are TRBV5-1 and TRBJ2-1, with TRBD1 identical over 7 bases. Germline V gene sequence: CDR1 SGHRS, CDR2 YFSETQ. The CDR3 spans 15 residues. Trimming took 0 bases from V and 6 from J; bases not matched to a gene: 6. The CDR3 is CASSLATGFVNEQFF. Incomplete CDR3 DNA: TGCGCCAGCAGCTTGGCGACAGGGTTTGTCAATGAG.

As for this clone: From the germline J gene comes the end of the CDR3, since the read stops 3 residues before it. V and J are TRBV19 and TRBJ2-4, with D perhaps matching TRBD1 (6 bases). The CDR3 is made up of 15 amino acids. Per the germline V gene, CDR1 is LNHDA and CDR2 is SQIVND (reference sequence). The CDR3 DNA, read in part, is TGTGCCAGTAGCCCTGCCAATATACAGGGAAATGGT. This gives the protein CASSPANIQGNG. The whole CDR3 protein is CASSPANIQGNGQYF.

Here the CDR3 reads CASSRATNEKLFF. The covered CDR3 bases are TGTGCCAGCTCCAGGGCAACTAATGAAAAG. The V call is TRBV18, the J call TRBJ2-2; D might be TRBD1 (5 bases). The read stops 3 residues short of the end of the CDR3; the missing end is completed from the germline J gene. The CDR3 is 13 residues long. Germline values: CDR1 KGHSH, CDR2 LQKENI.

In regard to this clone: The read ends 3 residues early relative to the CDR3; the germline J gene fills the gap. The rearrangement uses TRBV5-1 and TRBJ1-5; D not certain. The CDR3 has 15 amino acids. Trimming removed 0 bases from V and 4 bases from J, with 11 bases in between. The germline gives CDR1 SGHRS, CDR2 YFSETQ. The covered CDR3 bases are TGCGCCAGCAGCTTGGACGGACTATTTAATCAGCCC. It is translated as CASSLDGLFNQP. The whole CDR3 region reads CASSLDGLFNQPQHF.